This T cell receptor beta chain appears in the sequencing data of a study of T cells after posttransplantation cyclophosphamide. Findings and limits, study-wide: Later post-transplant blood repertoires were often dominated by donor CD8+ memory clones. Recipient CMV seropositivity and CMV reactivation strongly tracked TRB clonality. Tissue-infiltrating T cells from skin or gut overlapped little with blood T cells.

Trimming took 4 bases from V and 1 from J, leaving 7 bases between them. CDR3 length: 13 residues. Germline V gives CDR1 LGHNA, CDR2 YSLEER. Details on this clone: The antigen is unknown.

Assay: immunoSEQ multiplex PCR; the TCRdb copy retains only in-frame clones and omits some. The table lists approximately 28,000 clones, around 90% of them singletons, with 0.2% to 0.3% in the top ten. Cells defined as naive were viable CD3+CD4+ or CD3+CD8+ and CCR7+CD45RA+CD45RO-CD95-CD27+CD28+. Peripheral blood was collected from the related graft donor on the marrow donation day. The source material was naive CD4+ T cells sorted from PBMCs. The rearrangement joins TRBV4-3 to TRBJ1-1, with D uncertain. The TCR was taken from a woman aged 55-69 years in good health, CMV-negative, and a related stem cell transplant donor. The CDR3 nucleotides read TGCGCCAGCAGCCGTCTGCGGAACACTGAAGCTTTCTTT. Translated, it gives CASSRLRNTEAFF.